This T cell receptor beta chain was identified during a study of T-cell reconstitution after alpha-beta-depleted transplantation in children. Unique molecular identifiers were built into the TCRbeta library. TCRdb passed the PCR reads through MiXCR, listing each CDR3 protein once. The profile shows nearly 350,000 distinct CDR3 sequences, under 20% of them singletons. V was clipped by 3 bases and J by 10 bases, with 9 bases between them. Germline CDR1 KGHDR, CDR2 SFDVKD. This CDR3 region has 12 residues. Study outcomes and limitations: Several hundred expanded graft clones reportedly supplied alpha-beta T cells about two months after transplant. Surviving recipient T cells and thymic progenitors underlay high day-60 TCRbeta diversity in some patients.

This clonotype was seen a few times. No antigen is known for it. The V and J genes are TRBV24-1 and TRBJ2-1, with D perhaps assigned TRBD1 or TRBD2 (5 bases each). The TCR comes from a male patient between 2 and 10 years old who had a stem cell transplant for acute lymphoblastic leukemia, so the T cells may come from the graft donor. Sequencing used PBMCs, mostly from graft donor cells, obtained 360 days after TCRalphabeta/CD19-depleted stem cell transplant. The CDR3 is CATSDGGREQFF. The CDR3 DNA sequence: TGTGCCACCAGTGATGGGGGTAGAGAGCAGTTCTTC.